This is a list of T cell receptor beta chains from one sample in a study of blood T cell repertoires in COVID-19. Using immunoSEQ multiplex PCR, the repertoire was profiled, and TCRdb retains in-frame clones only, with some absent. The table records 250,000 to 300,000 clones, about 90% of them present only once. The sequenced sample consisted of peripheral blood. The receptors shown here come from a woman in her twenties or thirties with COVID-19, enrolled during active disease. Each CDR3 is given with its conserved first and last residue. Size values are once, few and many counts, or a class for expanded clones, and some rows have none.

v_gene	j_gene	abundance	CDR3aa
TRBV5-1	TRBJ2-3	once	CATATGGSSDTQYF
TRBV20-1	TRBJ2-3	many	CSADRRDTQYF
TRBV5-1	TRBJ1-2	.	CASSLTPGQGAANYGYTF
TRBV30	TRBJ1-6	once	CAWSGQVTYNSPLHF
TRBV19	TRBJ2-7	few	CASGTRGEQYF
TRBV2	TRBJ2-7	.	CASRGTYEQYF
TRBV2	TRBJ1-5	.	CASLPQGVGNQPQHF
TRBV5-5	TRBJ1-6	.	CASSLPAGRISPLHF
TRBV29-1	TRBJ1-1	.	CSETGTENTEAFF
TRBV5-1	TRBJ2-7	.	CASSLVTAYEQYF
TRBV6-5	TRBJ1-2	.	CASSWGGQGNYGYTF
TRBV7-8	TRBJ1-6	.	CASRSAGGPISPLHF
TRBV6-6	TRBJ1-2	.	CASSNPQSLRYGYTF
TRBV6-2/TRBV6-3	TRBJ2-2	.	CASSYLPGHPNTGELFF
TRBV27	TRBJ2-3	.	CASSPLGLAGDTQYF
TRBV11-2	TRBJ1-6	.	CASRTTRGRNSPLHF